Below, one TCR beta chain is given with its context. Antigen: not known. Assay used: immunoSEQ multiplex PCR; TCRdb lists only in-frame clones, some missing. In the table there are 990 or so clones, around 70% of which are singletons. The data derive from a study of chemoradiotherapy in HPV16-positive cancers. Study summary: Candidate HPV-specific T-cell clones and common TCR motifs came from functional assays in a couple of HPV16-positive patients.

Study-level findings and limits: For HPV16-positive patients, expanding HPV-responsive T cells associated with longer recurrence-free survival.

The V and J ends lost 0 bases and 8 bases, in that order; junction bases with no gene match: 4. CDR1 is MNHNY, CDR2 SVGAGI, per germline (reference sequence). The CDR3 consists of 14 residues. The TCR comes from a human donor with HPV-associated anogenital cancer. Sequenced here: tumor tissue, sampled from a patient who underwent chemoradiotherapy. V is TRBV6-6 and J is TRBJ2-1; 7 bases agree with TRBD2. The CDR3 spells CASSYSSGVDEQFF. The DNA of the CDR3 is TGTGCCAGCAGTTACTCAAGCGGGGTCGATGAGCAGTTCTTC.